This T cell receptor beta chain derives from a study of blood T cell repertoires in COVID-19. At the level of the study: Collection of acute and convalescent COVID-19 samples took place in the United States, Italy and Spain. PBMCs, B-cell-depleted T cells, or T cells provided the cDNA or gDNA that made up the material.

In the authors' workflow: Estimation of nucleated cell counts was performed using reference gene primer amplification. Some clones are missing from TCRdb's copy, which holds only in-frame ones; the method was immunoSEQ multiplex PCR. The DNA was the basis for D and trimming; V, J and clone size are from that table. The sample records 100,000 to 150,000 clones, around 70% being singletons. The sequencing sample was made of peripheral blood. This TCR derives from a man in his sixties with acute or convalescent COVID-19.

CDR3 DNA: TGTGCCAGTCGACAGGGTATGAACACCGGGGAGCTGTTTTTT. It translates to CASRQGMNTGELFF. The chain joins TRBV7-2 to TRBJ2-2, with TRBD1 matching 7 bases. The CDR3 contains 14 residues. After removal of 9 bases from V and 1 base from J, the junction contained 5 bases not matched to a gene. In germline, CDR1 is SGHTA, CDR2 FQGNSA.